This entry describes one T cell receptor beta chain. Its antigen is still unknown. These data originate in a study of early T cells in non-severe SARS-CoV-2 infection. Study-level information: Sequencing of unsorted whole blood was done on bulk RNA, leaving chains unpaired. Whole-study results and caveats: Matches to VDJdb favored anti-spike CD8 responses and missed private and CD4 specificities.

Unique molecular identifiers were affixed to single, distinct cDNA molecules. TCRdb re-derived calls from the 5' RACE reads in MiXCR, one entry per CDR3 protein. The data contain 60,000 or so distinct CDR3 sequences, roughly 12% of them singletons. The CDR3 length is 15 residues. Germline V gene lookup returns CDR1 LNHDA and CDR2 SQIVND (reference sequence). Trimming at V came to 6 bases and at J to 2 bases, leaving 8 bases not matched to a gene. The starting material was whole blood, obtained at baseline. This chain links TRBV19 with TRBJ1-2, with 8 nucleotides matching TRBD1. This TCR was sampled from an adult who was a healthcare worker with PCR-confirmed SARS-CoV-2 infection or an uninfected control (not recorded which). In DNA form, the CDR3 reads TGTGCCAGTAGCCTGACAGGGGTATCCAACTATGGCTACACCTTC. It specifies CASSLTGVSNYGYTF. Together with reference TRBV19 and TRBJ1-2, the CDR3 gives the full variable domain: DGGITQSPKYLFRKEGQNVTLSCEQNLNHDAMYWYRQDPGQGLRLIYYSQIVNDFQKGDIAEGYSVSREKKESFPLTVTSAQKNPTAFYLCASSLTGVSNYGYTFGSGTRLTVV.